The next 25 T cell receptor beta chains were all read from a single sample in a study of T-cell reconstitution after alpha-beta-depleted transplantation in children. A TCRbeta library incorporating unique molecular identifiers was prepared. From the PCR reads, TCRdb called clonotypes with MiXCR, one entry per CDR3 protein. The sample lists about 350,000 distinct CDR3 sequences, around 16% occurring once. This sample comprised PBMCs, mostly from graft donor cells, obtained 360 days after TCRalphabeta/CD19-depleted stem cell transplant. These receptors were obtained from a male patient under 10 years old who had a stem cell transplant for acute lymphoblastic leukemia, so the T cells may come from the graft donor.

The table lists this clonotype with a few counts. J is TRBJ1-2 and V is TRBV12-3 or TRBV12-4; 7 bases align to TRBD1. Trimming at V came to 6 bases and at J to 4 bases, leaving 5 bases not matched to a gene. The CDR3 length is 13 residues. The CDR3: CASSGNRGYGYTF. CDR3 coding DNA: TGTGCCAGCAGCGGAAACAGGGGCTATGGCTACACCTTC.

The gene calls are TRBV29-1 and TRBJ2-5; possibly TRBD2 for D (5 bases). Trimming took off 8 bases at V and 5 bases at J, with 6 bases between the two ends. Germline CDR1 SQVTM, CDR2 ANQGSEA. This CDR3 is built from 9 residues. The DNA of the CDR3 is TGCAGCTGCGGGGAGACCCAGTACTTC. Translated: CSCGETQYF.

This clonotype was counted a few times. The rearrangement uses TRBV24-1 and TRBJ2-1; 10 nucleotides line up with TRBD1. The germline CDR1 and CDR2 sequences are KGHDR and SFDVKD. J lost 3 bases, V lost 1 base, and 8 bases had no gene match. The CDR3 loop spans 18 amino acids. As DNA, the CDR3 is TGTGCCACCAGTGATTTCCCGGGACAGGGGACGGTCTACAATGAGCAGTTCTTC. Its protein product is CATSDFPGQGTVYNEQFF.

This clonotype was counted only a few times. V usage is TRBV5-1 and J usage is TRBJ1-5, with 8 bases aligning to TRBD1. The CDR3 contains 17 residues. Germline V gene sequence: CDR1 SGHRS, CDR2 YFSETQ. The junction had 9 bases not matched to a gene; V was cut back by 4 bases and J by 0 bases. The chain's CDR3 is CASSAQHRGNSNQPQHF. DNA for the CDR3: TGCGCCAGCAGCGCCCAACACAGGGGGAATAGCAATCAGCCCCAGCATTTT.

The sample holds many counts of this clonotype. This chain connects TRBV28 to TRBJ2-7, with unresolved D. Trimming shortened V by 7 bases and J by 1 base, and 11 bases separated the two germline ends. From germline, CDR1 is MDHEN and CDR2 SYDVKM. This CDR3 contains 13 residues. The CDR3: CASKPRTSYEQYF. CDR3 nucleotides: TGTGCCAGCAAACCTAGAACTTCCTACGAGCAGTACTTC.

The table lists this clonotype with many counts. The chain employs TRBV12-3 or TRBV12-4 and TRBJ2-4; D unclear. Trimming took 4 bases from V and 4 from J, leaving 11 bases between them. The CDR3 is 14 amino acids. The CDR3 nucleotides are TGTGCCAGCAGTTCTCTAGGAACTAAAAACATTCAGTACTTC. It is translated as CASSSLGTKNIQYF.

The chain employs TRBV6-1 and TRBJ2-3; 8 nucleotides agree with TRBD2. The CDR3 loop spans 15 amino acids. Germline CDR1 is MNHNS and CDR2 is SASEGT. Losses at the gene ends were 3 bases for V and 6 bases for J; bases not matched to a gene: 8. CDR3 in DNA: TGTGCCAGCAGTGATCATTTTCTAGCGGGTGATACGCAGTATTTT. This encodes CASSDHFLAGDTQYF.

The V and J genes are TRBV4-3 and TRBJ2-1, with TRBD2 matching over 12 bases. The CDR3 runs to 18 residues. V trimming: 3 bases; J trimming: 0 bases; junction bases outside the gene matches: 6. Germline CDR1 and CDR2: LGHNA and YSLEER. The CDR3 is CASSQGGLAGPSYNEQFF. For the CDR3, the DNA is TGCGCCAGCAGCCAGGGGGGACTAGCGGGCCCCTCCTACAATGAGCAGTTCTTC.

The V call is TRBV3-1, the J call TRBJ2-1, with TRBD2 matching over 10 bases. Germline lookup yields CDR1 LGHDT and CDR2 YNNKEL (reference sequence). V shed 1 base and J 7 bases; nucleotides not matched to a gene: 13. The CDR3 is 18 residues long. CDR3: CASSQAVSSGRAKNEQFF. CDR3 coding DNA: TGTGCCAGCAGCCAAGCGGTCTCAAGCGGGAGGGCAAAAAATGAGCAGTTCTTC.

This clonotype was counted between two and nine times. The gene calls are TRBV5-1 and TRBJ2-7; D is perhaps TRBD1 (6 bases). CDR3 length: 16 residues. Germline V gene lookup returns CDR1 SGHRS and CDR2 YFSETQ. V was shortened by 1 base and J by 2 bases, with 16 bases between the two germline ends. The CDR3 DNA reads TGCGCCAGCAGCTTGCCCTACAGGGATAGGGCCTACGAGCAGTACTTC. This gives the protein CASSLPYRDRAYEQYF.

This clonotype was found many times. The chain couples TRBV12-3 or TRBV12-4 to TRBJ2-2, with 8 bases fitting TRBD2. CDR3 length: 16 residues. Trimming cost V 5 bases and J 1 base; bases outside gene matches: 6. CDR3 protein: CASSPPGLGNTGELFF. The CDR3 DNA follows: TGTGCCAGCAGTCCACCGGGACTAGGGAACACCGGGGAGCTGTTTTTT.

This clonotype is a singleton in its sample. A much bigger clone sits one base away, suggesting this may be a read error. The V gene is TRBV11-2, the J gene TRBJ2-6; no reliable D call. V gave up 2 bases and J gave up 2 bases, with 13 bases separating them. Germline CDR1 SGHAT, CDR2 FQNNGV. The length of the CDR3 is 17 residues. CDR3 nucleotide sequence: TGTGCCAGCAGCTTAAAGGAAGTCTTGGCTGGGGCCAACGTCCTGACTTTC. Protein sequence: CASSLKEVLAGANVLTF.

The CDR3 DNA follows: TGTGCCAGCAGTTTGAGATTAGCGGGAGGGCCTGACTACAATGAGCAGTTCTTC. This encodes CASSLRLAGGPDYNEQFF. The chain recombines TRBV12-3 or TRBV12-4 with TRBJ2-1, with TRBD2 matching over 11 bases. The CDR3 spans 18 residues. V trimming: 3 bases; J trimming: 3 bases; junction bases outside the gene matches: 10.

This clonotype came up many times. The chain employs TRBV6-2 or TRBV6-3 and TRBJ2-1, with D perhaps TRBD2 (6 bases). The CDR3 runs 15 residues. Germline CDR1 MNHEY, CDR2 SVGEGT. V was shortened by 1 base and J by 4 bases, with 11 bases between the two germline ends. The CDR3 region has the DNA TGTGCCAGCAGTTACTGGGGTAGCGGTTACAATGAGCAGTTCTTC. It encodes CASSYWGSGYNEQFF.

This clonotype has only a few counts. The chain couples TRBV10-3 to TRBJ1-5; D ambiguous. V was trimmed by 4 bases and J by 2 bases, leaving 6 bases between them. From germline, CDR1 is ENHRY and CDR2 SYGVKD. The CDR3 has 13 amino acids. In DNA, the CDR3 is TGTGCCATCAGTGGGACGGGCAATCAGCCCCAGCATTTT. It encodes CAISGTGNQPQHF.

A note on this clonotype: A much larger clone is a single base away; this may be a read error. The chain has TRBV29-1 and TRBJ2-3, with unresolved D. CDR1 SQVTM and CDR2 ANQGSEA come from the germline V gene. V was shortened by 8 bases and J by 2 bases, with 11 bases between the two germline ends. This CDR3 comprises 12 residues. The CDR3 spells CSSVEDTDTQYF. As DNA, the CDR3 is TGCAGCTCTGTGGAAGACACAGATACGCAGTATTTT.

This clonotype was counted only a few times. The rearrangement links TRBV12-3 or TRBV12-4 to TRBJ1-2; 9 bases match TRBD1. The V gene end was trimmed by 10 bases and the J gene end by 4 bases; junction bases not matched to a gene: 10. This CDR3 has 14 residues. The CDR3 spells CATRRTGALYGYTF. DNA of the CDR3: TGTGCCACGCGCCGGACAGGGGCCCTCTATGGCTACACCTTC.

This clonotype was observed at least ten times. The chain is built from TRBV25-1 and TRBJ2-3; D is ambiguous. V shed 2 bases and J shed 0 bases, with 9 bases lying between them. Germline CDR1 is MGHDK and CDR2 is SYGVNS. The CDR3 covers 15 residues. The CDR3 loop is CASSERASSTDTQYF. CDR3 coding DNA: TGTGCCAGCAGTGAAAGGGCTTCTAGCACAGATACGCAGTATTTT.

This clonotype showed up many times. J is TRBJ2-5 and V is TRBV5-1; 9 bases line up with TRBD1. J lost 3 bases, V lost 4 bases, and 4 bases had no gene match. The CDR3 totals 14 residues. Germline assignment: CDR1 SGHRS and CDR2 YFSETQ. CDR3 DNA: TGCGCCAGCAGCGTGACAGGGGGGGAAGAGACCCAGTACTTC. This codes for CASSVTGGEETQYF.

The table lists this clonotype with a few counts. The CDR3 is CSVLLSYEQYF. The CDR3 DNA sequence: TGCAGCGTACTTTTATCCTACGAGCAGTACTTC. The chain carries TRBV29-1 and TRBJ2-7; D is unclear. CDR1 is SQVTM and CDR2 is ANQGSEA in the germline V gene. The CDR3 sequence is 11 residues long. V was cut by 6 bases and J by 1 base, with 7 bases left in between.

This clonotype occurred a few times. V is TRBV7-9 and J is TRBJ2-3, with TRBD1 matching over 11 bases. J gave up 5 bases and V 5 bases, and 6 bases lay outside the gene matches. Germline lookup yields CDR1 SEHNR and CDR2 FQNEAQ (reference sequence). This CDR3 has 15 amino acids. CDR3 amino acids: CASSDWTGGIDTQYF. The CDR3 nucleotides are TGTGCCAGCAGCGATTGGACAGGGGGCATAGATACGCAGTATTTT.

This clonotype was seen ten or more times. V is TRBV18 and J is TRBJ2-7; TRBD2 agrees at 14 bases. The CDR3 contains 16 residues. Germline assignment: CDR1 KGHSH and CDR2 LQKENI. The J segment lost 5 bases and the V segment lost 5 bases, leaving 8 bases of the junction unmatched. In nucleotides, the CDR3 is TGTGCCAGCTCATCCCGGACTAGCGGGAGGTCCGACGAGCAGTACTTC. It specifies CASSSRTSGRSDEQYF.

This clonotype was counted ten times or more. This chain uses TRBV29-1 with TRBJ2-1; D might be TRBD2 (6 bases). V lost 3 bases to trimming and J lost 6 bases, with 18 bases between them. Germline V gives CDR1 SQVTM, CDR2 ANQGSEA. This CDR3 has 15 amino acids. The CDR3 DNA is TGCAGCGTTGATGGAAGGGCGGGGTATCTCAATGAGCAGTTCTTC. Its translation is CSVDGRAGYLNEQFF.

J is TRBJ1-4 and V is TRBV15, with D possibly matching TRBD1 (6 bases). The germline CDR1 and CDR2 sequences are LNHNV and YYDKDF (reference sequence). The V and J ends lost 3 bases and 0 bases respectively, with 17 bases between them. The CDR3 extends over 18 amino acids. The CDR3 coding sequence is TGTGCCACCAGCAGTCCTTACAGGGAATCCTCAACTAATGAAAAACTGTTTTTT. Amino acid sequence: CATSSPYRESSTNEKLFF.

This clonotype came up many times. The DNA of the CDR3 is TGTGCCAGCTCCTTCGGGGCAGAACTAGCACCAACCACAGATACGCAGTATTTT. As protein: CASSFGAELAPTTDTQYF. J is TRBJ2-3 and V is TRBV27, with D tentatively TRBD2 (6 bases). The length of the CDR3 is 18 residues. The V end lost 8 bases, the J end lost 2 bases, and 26 bases lay between the germline ends. Germline CDR1 MNHEY, CDR2 SMNVEV (reference sequence).